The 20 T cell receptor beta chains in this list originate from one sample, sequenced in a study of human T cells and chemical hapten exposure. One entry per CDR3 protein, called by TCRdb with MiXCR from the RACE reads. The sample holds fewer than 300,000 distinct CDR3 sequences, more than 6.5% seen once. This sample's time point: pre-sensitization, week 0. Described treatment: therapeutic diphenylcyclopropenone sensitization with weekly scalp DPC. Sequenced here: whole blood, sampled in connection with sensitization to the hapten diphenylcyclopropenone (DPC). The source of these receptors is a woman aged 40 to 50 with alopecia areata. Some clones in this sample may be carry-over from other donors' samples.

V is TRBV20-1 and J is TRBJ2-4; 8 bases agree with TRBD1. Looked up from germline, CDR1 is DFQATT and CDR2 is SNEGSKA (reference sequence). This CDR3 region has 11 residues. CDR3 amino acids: CRNRGSNIQYF. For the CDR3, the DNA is TGCAGAAACAGGGGGTCGAACATTCAGTACTTC.

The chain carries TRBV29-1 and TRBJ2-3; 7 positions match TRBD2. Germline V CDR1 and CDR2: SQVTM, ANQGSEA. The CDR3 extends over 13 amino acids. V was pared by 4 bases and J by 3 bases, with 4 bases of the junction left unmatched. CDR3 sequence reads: CSVAGGGTDTQYF. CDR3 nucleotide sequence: TGCAGCGTTGCGGGAGGTGGGACAGATACGCAGTATTTT.

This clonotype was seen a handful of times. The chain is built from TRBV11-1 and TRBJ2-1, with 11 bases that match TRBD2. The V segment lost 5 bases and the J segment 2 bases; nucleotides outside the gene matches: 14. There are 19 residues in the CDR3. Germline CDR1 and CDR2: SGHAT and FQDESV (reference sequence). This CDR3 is CASSMGLAVIPTTYNEQFF. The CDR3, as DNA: TGTGCCAGCAGCATGGGACTAGCGGTTATACCCACGACCTACAATGAGCAGTTCTTC.

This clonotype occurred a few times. The CDR3 DNA sequence: TGCAGTGCTAGAATCGGGGGGGTGACGAACACTGAAGCTTTCTTT. This codes for CSARIGGVTNTEAFF. The chain combines TRBV20-1 with TRBJ1-1; weak D call: TRBD1 (5 bases). The CDR3 totals 15 residues. CDR1 is DFQATT and CDR2 is SNEGSKA in the germline V gene (reference sequence). Trimming took 2 bases from V and 1 from J, leaving 14 bases between them.

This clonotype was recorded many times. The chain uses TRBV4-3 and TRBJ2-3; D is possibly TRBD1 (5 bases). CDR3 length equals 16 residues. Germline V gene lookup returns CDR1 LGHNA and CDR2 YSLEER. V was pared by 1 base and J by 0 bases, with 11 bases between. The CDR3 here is CASSQGQLVSTDTQYF. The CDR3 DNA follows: TGCGCCAGCAGCCAAGGACAGCTCGTTAGCACAGATACGCAGTATTTT.

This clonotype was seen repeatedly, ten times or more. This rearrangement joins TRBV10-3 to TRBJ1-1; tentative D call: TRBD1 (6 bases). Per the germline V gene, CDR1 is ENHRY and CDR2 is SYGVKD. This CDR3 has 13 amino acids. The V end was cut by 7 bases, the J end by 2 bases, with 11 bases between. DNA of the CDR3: TGTGCCATCACCCCGGACAGAAACACTGAAGCTTTCTTT. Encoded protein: CAITPDRNTEAFF.

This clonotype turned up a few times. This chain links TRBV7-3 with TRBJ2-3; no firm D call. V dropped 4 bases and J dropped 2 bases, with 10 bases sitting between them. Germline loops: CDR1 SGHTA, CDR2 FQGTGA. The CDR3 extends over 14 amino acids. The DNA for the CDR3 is TGTGCCAGCAGCTCCCTGAGGAACACAGATACGCAGTATTTT. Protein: CASSSLRNTDTQYF. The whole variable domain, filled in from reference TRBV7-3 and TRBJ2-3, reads GAGVSQTPSNKVTEKGKYVELRCDPISGHTALYWYRQSLGQGPEFLIYFQGTGAADDSGLPNDRFFAVRPEGSVSTLKIQRTERGDSAVYLCASSSLRNTDTQYFGPGTRLTVL.

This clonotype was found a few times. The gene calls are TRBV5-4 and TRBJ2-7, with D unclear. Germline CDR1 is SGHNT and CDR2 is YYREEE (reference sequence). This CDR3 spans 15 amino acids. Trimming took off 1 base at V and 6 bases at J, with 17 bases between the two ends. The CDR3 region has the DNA TGTGCCAGCAGCTTGTTAACGCCGCGCCCCGGCGAGCAGTACTTC. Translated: CASSLLTPRPGEQYF.

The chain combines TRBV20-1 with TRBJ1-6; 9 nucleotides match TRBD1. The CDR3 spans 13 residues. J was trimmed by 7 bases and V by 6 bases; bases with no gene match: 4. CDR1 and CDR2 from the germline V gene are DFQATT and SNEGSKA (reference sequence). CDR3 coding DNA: TGCAGTGCCCCGACAGGGGGGAATTCACCCCTCCACTTT. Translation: CSAPTGGNSPLHF.

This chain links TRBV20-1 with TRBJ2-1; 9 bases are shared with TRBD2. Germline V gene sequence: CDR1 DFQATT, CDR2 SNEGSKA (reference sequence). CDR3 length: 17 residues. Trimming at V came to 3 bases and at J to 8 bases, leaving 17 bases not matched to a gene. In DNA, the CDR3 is TGCAGTGCTAGGGCCACGACTAGCGGCGGCAGGAGGGATGAGCAGTTCTTC. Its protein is CSARATTSGGRRDEQFF.

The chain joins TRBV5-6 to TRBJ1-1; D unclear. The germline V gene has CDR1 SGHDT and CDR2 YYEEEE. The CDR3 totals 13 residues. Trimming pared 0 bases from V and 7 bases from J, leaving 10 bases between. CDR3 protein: CASSLASGLEAFF. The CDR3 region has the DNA TGTGCCAGCAGCTTGGCGTCCGGGCTTGAAGCTTTCTTT.

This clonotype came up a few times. CDR3 amino acids: CASSQGEPYNRDTRSRAFF. The CDR3 coding sequence is TGCGCCAGCAGCCAAGGCGAGCCGTATAACCGGGACACCCGGAGTAGAGCTTTCTTT. This chain links TRBV4-1 with TRBJ1-1; a possible D gene is TRBD1 (6 bases). With 1 base removed from V and 10 bases from J, the gap between germline ends came to 31 bases. The V gene's germline CDR1 is MGHRA and CDR2 YSYEKL. This CDR3 region has 19 residues.

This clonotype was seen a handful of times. CDR3 nucleotides: TGTGCCAGCAGCTTACAGGCTCTCACTGAAGCTTTCTTT. Translation: CASSLQALTEAFF. The chain is built from TRBV5-5 and TRBJ1-1, with D tentatively TRBD1 (5 bases). The germline V gene encodes CDR1 SGHKS and CDR2 YYEKEE (reference sequence). The CDR3 is made up of 13 amino acids. The germline V and J ends were trimmed by 2 bases and 4 bases, with 9 bases remaining between them.

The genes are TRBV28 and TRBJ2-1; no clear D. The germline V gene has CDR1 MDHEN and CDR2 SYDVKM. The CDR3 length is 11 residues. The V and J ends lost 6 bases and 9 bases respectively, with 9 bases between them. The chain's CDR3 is CASRAHGEQFF. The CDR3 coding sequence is TGTGCCAGCAGAGCCCACGGTGAGCAGTTCTTC.

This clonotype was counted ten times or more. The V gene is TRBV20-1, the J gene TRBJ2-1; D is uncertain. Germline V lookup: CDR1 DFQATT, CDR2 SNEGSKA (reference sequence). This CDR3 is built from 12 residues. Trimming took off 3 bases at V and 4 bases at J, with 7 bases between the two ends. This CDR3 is CSASMEYNEQFF. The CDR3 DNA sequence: TGCAGTGCTAGTATGGAATACAATGAGCAGTTCTTC.

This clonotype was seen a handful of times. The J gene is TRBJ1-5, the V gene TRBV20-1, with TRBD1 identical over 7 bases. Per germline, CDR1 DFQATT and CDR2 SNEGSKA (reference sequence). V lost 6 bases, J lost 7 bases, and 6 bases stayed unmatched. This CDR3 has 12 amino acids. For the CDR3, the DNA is TGCAGTGCGCACAGGGGACGGCAGCCCCAGCATTTT. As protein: CSAHRGRQPQHF.

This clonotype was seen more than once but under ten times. The CDR3 loop reads CASTLRGISTGELFF. The CDR3 nucleotides read TGTGCCAGCACCCTTAGGGGTATTTCCACCGGGGAGCTGTTTTTT. The rearrangement joins TRBV3-1 to TRBJ2-2; weak D call: TRBD1 (5 bases). Germline loops: CDR1 LGHDT, CDR2 YNNKEL (reference sequence). Trimming took off 7 bases at V and 4 bases at J, with 16 bases between the two ends. The CDR3 extends over 15 amino acids.

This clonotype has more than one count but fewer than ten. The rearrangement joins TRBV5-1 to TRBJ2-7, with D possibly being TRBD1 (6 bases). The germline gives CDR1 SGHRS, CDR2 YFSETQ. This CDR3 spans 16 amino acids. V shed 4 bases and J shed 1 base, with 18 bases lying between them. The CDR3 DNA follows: TGCGCCAGCAGCGAACTAACAGGGATCAGTTCCTACGAGCAGTACTTC. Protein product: CASSELTGISSYEQYF.

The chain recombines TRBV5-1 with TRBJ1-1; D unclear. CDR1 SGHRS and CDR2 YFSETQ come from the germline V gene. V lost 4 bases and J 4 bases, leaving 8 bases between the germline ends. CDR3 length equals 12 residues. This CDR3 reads CASSPGITEAFF. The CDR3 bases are TGCGCCAGCAGCCCCGGTATCACTGAAGCTTTCTTT.

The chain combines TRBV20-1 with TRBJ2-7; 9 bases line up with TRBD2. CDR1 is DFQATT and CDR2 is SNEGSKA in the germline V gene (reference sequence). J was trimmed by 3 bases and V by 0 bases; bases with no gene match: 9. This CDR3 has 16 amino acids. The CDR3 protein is CSARDLSLAGIYEQYF. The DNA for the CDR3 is TGCAGTGCTAGAGATTTATCCCTAGCGGGAATCTACGAGCAGTACTTC.